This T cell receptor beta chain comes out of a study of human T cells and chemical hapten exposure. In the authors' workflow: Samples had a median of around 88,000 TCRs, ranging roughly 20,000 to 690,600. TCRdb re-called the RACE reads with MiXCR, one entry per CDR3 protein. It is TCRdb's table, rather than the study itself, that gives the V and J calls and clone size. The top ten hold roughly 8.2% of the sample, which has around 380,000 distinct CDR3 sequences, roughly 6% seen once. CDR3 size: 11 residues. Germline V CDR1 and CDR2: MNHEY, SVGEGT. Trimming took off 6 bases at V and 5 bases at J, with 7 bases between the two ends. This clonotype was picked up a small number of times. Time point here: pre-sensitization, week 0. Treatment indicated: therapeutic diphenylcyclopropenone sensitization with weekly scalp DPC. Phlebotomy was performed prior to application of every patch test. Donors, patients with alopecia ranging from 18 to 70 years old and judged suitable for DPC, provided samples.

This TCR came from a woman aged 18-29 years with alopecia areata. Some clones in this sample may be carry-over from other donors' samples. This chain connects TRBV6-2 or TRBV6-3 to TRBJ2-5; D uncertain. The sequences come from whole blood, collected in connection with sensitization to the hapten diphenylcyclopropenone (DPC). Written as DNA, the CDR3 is TGTGCCAGCAGGCAATCGGAGACCCAGTACTTC. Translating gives CASRQSETQYF.